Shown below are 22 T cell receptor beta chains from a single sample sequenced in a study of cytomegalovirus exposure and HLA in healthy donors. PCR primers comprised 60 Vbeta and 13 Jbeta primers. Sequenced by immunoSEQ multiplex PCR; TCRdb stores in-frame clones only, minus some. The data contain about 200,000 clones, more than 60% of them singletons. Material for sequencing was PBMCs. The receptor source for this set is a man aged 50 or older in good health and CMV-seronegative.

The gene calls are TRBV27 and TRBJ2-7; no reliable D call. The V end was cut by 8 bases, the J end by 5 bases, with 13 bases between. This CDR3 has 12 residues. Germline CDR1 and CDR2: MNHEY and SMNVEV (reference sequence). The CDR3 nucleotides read TGTGCCAGCTCGGGTGCTTTACACGAGCAGTACTTC. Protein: CASSGALHEQYF.

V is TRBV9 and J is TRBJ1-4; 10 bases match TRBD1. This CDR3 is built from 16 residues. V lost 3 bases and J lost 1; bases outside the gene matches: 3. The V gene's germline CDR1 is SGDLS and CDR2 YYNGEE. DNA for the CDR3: TGTGCCAGCAGCGGATGGACAGGGGGAACTAATGAAAAACTGTTTTTT. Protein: CASSGWTGGTNEKLFF. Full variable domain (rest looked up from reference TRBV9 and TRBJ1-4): DSGVTQTPKHLITATGQRVTLRCSPRSGDLSVYWYQQSLDQGLQFLIQYYNGEERAKGNILERFSAQQFPDLHSELNLSSLELGDSALYFCASSGWTGGTNEKLFFGSGTQLSVL.

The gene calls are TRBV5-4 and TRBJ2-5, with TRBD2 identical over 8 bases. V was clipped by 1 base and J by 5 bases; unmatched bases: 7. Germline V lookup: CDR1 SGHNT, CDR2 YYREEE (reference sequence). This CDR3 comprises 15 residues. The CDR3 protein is CASSLNQGGGETQYF. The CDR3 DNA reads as TGTGCCAGCAGCTTGAATCAGGGCGGGGGGGAGACCCAGTACTTC.

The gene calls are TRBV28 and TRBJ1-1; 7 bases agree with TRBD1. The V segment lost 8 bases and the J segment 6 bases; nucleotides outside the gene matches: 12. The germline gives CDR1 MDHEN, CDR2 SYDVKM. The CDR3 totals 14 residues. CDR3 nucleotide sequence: TGTGCCAGCTACTCACAGGGGAGAGATTCTGAAGCTTTCTTT. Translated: CASYSQGRDSEAFF.

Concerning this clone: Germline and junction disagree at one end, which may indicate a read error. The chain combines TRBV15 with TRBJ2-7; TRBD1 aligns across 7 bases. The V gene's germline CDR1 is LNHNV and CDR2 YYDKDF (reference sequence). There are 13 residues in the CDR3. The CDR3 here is CATSRDPRQGPDF. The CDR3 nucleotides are TGTGCCACCAGCAGAGATCCTCGACAGGGCCCGGACTTC.

This CDR3 is CASSLPYRSPTDTQYF. CDR3 in DNA: TGTGCCAGCAGCTTACCGTACAGGAGCCCCACAGATACGCAGTATTTT. The V and J genes are TRBV7-9 and TRBJ2-3; D possibly corresponds to TRBD1 (5 bases). The V end lost 2 bases, the J end lost 2 bases, and 14 bases lay between the germline ends. Germline V CDR1 and CDR2: SEHNR, FQNEAQ (reference sequence). The CDR3 is 16 residues long.

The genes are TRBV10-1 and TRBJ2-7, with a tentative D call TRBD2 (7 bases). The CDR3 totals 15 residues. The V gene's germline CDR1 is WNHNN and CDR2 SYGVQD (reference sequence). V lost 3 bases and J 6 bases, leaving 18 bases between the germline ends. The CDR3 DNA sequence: TGCGCCAGCAGTGACCCGGGGCAGGGGAGGGCCGAGCAGTACTTC. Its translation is CASSDPGQGRAEQYF.

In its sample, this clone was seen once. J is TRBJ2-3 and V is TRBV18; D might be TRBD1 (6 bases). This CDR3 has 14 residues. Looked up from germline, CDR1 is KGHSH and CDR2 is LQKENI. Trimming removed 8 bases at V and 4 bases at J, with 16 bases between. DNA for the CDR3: TGTGCCAGCCGCCCAGGGGATGGCCCAGATACGCAGTATTTT. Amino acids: CASRPGDGPDTQYF.

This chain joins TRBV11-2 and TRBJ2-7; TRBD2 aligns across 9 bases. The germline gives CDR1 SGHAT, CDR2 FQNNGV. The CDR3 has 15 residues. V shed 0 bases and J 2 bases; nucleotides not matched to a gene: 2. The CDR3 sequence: CASSLETSGPYEQYF. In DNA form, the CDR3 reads TGTGCCAGCAGCTTAGAGACTAGCGGACCCTACGAGCAGTACTTC.

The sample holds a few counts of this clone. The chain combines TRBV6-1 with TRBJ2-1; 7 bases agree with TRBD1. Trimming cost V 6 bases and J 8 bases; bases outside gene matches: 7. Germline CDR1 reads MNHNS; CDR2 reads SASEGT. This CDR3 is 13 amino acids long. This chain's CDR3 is CASSQQGSHEQFF. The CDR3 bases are TGTGCCAGCAGCCAACAGGGGTCCCATGAGCAGTTCTTC.

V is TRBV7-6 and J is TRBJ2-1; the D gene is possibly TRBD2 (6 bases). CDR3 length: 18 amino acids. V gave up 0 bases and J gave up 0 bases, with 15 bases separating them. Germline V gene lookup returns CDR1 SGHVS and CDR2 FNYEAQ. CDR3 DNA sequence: TGTGCCAGCAGCTTAGCGGGGGATAGCGGTAGCTCCTACAATGAGCAGTTCTTC. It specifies CASSLAGDSGSSYNEQFF.

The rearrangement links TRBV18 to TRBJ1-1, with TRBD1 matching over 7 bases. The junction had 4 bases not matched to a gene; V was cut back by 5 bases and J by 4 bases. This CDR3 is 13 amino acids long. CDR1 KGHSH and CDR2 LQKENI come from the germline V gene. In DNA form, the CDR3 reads TGTGCCAGCTCAACAGGGGCTGGCACTGAAGCTTTCTTT. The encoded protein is CASSTGAGTEAFF.

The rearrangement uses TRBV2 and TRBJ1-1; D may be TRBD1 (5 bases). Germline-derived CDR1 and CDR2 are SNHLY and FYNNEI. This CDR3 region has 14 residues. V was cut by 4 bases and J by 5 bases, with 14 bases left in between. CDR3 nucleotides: TGTGCCAGCAGTGTCCCAGGGAAGGGAACTGAAGCTTTCTTT. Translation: CASSVPGKGTEAFF.

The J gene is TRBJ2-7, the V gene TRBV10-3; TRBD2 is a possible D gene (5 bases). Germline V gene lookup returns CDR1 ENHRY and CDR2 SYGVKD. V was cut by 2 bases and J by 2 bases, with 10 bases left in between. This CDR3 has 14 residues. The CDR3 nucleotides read TGTGCCATCAGTGAGGGAACTAGGACCTACGAGCAGTACTTC. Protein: CAISEGTRTYEQYF.

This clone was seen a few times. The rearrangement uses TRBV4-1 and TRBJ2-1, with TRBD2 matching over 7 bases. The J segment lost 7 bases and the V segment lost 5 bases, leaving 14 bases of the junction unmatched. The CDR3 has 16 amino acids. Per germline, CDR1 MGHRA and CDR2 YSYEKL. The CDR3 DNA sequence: TGCGCCAGCAGCTCAAGCGGGGAGGGAGGGTTGAATGAGCAGTTCTTC. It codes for CASSSSGEGGLNEQFF.

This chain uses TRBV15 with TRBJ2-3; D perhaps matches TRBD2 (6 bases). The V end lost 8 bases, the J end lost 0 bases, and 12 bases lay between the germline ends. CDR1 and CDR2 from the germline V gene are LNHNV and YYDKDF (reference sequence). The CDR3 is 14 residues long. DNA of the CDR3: TGTGCCACCGGGGGGAACCTAAGCACAGATACGCAGTATTTT. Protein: CATGGNLSTDTQYF.

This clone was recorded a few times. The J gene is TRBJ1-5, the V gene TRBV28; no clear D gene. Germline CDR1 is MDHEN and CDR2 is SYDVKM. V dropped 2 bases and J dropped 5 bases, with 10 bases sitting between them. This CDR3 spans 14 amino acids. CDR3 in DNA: TGTGCCAGCAGTTTAGCAAACAGCTATCAGCCCCAGCATTTT. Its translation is CASSLANSYQPQHF.

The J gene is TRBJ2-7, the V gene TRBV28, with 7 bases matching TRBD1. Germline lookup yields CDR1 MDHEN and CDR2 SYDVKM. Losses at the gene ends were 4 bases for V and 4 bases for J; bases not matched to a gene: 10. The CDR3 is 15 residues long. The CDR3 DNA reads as TGTGCCAGCAGTTCTCCGACCGGGACAGAGTACGAGCAGTACTTC. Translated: CASSSPTGTEYEQYF. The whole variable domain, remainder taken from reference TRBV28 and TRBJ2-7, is DVKVTQSSRYLVKRTGEKVFLECVQDMDHENMFWYRQDPGLGLRLIYFSYDVKMKEKGDIPEGYSVSREKKERFSLILESASTNQTSMYLCASSSPTGTEYEQYFGPGTRLTVT.

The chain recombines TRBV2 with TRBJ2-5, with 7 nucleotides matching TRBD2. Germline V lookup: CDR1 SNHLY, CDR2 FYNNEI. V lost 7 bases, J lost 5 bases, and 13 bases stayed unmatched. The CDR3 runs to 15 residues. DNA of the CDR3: TGTGCCAGCAATTTCTTTGGGGGAGGGGAGGAGACCCAGTACTTC. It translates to CASNFFGGGEETQYF.

CDR3 loop: CASSRAGGRTEAFF. The CDR3, as DNA: TGTGCCAGTAGTAGAGCGGGGGGCCGGACTGAAGCTTTCTTT. The chain joins TRBV19 to TRBJ1-1; a weak D match, TRBD1 (6 bases). The V end was cut by 4 bases, the J end by 5 bases, with 14 bases between. This CDR3 has 14 amino acids. In germline, CDR1 is LNHDA, CDR2 SQIVND (reference sequence).

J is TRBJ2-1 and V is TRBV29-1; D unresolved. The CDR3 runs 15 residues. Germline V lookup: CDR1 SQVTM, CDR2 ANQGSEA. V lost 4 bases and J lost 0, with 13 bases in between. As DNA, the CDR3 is TGCAGCGTTGTCATGGGCCCAAGCTCCTACAATGAGCAGTTCTTC. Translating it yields CSVVMGPSSYNEQFF.

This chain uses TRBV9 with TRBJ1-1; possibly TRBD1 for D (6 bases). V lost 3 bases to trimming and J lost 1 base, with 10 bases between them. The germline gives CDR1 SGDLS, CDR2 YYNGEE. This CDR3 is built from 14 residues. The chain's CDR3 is CASSAAGANTEAFF. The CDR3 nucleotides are TGTGCCAGCAGCGCGGCGGGGGCGAACACTGAAGCTTTCTTT.